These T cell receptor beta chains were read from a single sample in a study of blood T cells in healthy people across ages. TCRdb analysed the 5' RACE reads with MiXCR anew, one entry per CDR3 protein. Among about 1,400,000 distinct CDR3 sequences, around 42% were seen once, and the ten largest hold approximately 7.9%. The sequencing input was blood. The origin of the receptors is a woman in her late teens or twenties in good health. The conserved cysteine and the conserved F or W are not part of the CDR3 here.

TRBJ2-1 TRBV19 ASSISGSGNEQF
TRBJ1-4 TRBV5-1 ASSLGTGAPEKLF
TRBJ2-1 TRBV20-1 SARDPSGSLNEQF
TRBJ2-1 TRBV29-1 SAENYNEQF
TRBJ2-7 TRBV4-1 ASSQDRSGLATSYEQY
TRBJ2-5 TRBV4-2 ASSQEASGGETQY
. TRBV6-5 ASSYIRGPEQY
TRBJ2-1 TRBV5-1 ASTPNPGGGQF
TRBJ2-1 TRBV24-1 ATSDPDRGNEQF
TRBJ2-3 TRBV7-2 ASRVAGATDTQY
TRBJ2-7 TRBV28 ASSSPASGTEYEQY
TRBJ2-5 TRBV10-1 ASSDSKGEFQETQY
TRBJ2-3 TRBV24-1 ATSDPRGGAPSTDTQY
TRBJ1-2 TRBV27 ASSRQGIGVYGYT